A selection of T cell receptor beta chains follows, all from one sample in a study of T cells in Graves' hyperthyroidism and ophthalmopathy. TCRdb re-analysed the multiplex PCR reads in MiXCR, keeping a single row per CDR3 protein. This sample has a few hundred thousand distinct CDR3 sequences, with 15% found just once. Specimen: blood. The receptors derive from a woman in her twenties or thirties with Graves' hyperthyroidism. Both conserved end residues are part of each CDR3. A D gene is named only where the DNA matches it firmly. A clone size is listed for some rows: how often the clone was seen (once, few, many), or a class if it is expanded.

TRBJ2-7 TRBV29-1 TRBD1 many TGCAGCGTTGGAAGGGACAGGGGCTACGAGCAGTACTTC CSVGRDRGYEQYF
TRBJ1-5 TRBV5-8 TRBD1 . TGTGCCAGCAGCCAGTGGACAGGGGGCAGCAATCAGCCCCAGCATTTT CASSQWTGGSNQPQHF
TRBJ2-3 TRBV4-2 TRBD2 few TGTGCCAGCAGCGCCCCCGGGACTAGCGGGATGCAGGCGGATACGCAGTATTTT CASSAPGTSGMQADTQYF
TRBJ1-4 TRBV9 . few TGTGCCAGCAGCCCCCCAGGGTTCGGGGCTGAAAAACTGTTTTTT CASSPPGFGAEKLFF
TRBJ2-5 TRBV29-1 TRBD1 few TGCAGCGTTGGCTCGGGACAGGGAGAGACCCAGTACTTC CSVGSGQGETQYF
TRBJ2-1 TRBV7-2 . . TGTGCCTGCAGCGCATACAGGTTTGATGGCTACAATGAGCAGTTCTTC CACSAYRFDGYNEQFF
TRBJ2-7 TRBV2 TRBD2 many TGTGCCAGCACCGGGACTAGCGTATCCTACGCGCAGTACTTC CASTGTSVSYAQYF
TRBJ2-1 TRBV12-3/TRBV12-4 . many TGTGCCAGCAGGACCTCTAGCGCCTACAATGAGCAGTTCTTC CASRTSSAYNEQFF
TRBJ2-2 TRBV7-3 TRBD2 few TGTGCCAGCGGCCGGACTAGCGACACCGGGGAGCTGTTTTTT CASGRTSDTGELFF
TRBJ1-1 TRBV3-1 . many TGTGCCAGCAGCCAAAAGGGCATGGAAGCTTTCTTT CASSQKGMEAFF
TRBJ2-5 TRBV28 TRBD2 . TGTGCCAGCAGTTTATTACTAGCGGGAGTTGAGGGGCAAGAGACCCAGTACTTC CASSLLLAGVEGQETQYF
TRBJ1-6 TRBV5-4 . . TGTGCCAGCAGGGAGGGGTCGTCAACTGGTTCACCCCTCCACTTT CASREGSSTGSPLHF
TRBJ2-7 TRBV20-1 . few TGCAGTGCTAGGAAAGGAGGCAGTCTGGACGAGCAGTACTTC CSARKGGSLDEQYF
TRBJ2-1 TRBV7-6 TRBD2 . TGTGCCAGCAGCCCCCGCCAGGACCTAGCGGGATCCTACAATGAGCAGTTCTTC CASSPRQDLAGSYNEQFF
TRBJ2-7 TRBV20-1 . many TGCAGTGCTAGGGCTAGCATCATCTACGAGCAGTACTTC CSARASIIYEQYF
TRBJ1-4 TRBV2 . . TGTGCCAGCAGCCAGTATGGGGGTATTAATGAAAAACTGTTTTTT CASSQYGGINEKLFF
TRBJ1-4 TRBV9 . few TGTGCCAGCAGCGTAGACGGCAGGGCGAATGAAAAACTGTTTTTT CASSVDGRANEKLFF
TRBJ2-6 TRBV6-1 . . TGTGCCACCAGAAAATATACAGGTTCCGGGGCCAACGTCCTGACTTTC CATRKYTGSGANVLTF
TRBJ2-4 TRBV6-1 . few TGTGCCAGCAGTGTCACCACAGGGGGGGACATTCAGTACTTC CASSVTTGGDIQYF
TRBJ2-1 TRBV9 TRBD2 . TGTGCCAGCAGCGCCTCTAGCGGGGCCTACAATGAGCAGTTCTTC CASSASSGAYNEQFF
TRBJ2-1 TRBV7-9 TRBD1 few TGTGCCAGCAGCTCCGGACAGGTTACTTACAATGAGCAGTTCTTC CASSSGQVTYNEQFF
TRBJ2-1 TRBV24-1 . . TGTGCCACCAGTGATTTATCCCAGGGGCCCTTCCAAGACGAGCAGTTCTTC CATSDLSQGPFQDEQFF
TRBJ1-3 TRBV28 TRBD1 . TGTGCCAGCGGTTTAGACAGGGCTGGAAACACCATATATTTT CASGLDRAGNTIYF
TRBJ2-2 TRBV29-1 . . TGCAGCGTTATGGGGAGTAGCACCGGGGAGCTGTTTTTT CSVMGSSTGELFF
TRBJ1-2 TRBV12-3/TRBV12-4 . many TGTGCCAGCAGTCCTACCCTGACGGACCCTAACTATGGCTACACCTTC CASSPTLTDPNYGYTF
TRBJ2-1 TRBV27 . many TGTGCCAGCCATAAGGGGGAGGGGATCAATGAGCAGTTCTTC CASHKGEGINEQFF
TRBJ1-4 TRBV7-9 . many TGTGCCAGCAGCTATCCGGGACCAACTAATGAAAAACTGTTTTTT CASSYPGPTNEKLFF
TRBJ1-4 TRBV5-1 . few TGCGCCAGCAGCTTACCGGACAGAGTTAATGAAAAACTGTTTTTT CASSLPDRVNEKLFF
TRBJ2-2 TRBV3-1 . many TGTGCCAGCAGCCGAGAGGGGGCCGGGGAGCTGTTTTTT CASSREGAGELFF
TRBJ2-5 TRBV3-1 TRBD1 many TGTGCCAGCAGCCAAGGTTCAGGGGGTGTGGGAGAGACCCAGTACTTC CASSQGSGGVGETQYF
TRBJ1-3 TRBV6-1 . many TGTGCCAGCAGGGACCCGGGTTCTGGAAACACCATATATTTT CASRDPGSGNTIYF
TRBJ2-5 TRBV20-1 . many TGCAGTGCTAGAGATCCCCGGAAACAAGAGACCCAGTACTTC CSARDPRKQETQYF
TRBJ1-5 TRBV28 . many TGTGCCAGCAGTTTACAGGTCTTCGTAGATCAGCCCCAGCATTTT CASSLQVFVDQPQHF
TRBJ2-7 TRBV5-4 TRBD2 . TGTGCCAGCAGCACGGTTTGGGGAGGGGCCGAGCAGTACTTC CASSTVWGGAEQYF
TRBJ1-2 TRBV10-1 . . TGCGCCAGCAGTGAGGCCAGCCGATATGGCTACACCTTC CASSEASRYGYTF
TRBJ2-3 TRBV20-1 TRBD2 . TGCAGTGCTAGAGCCGGAGACAGGCTAGCGGGAGTTGCAGATACGCAGTATTTT CSARAGDRLAGVADTQYF
TRBJ2-5 TRBV27 . many TGTGCCAGCAGTTCGGACAGAACCTCCCAAGAGACCCAGTACTTC CASSSDRTSQETQYF
TRBJ2-2 TRBV18 TRBD2 many TGTGCCAGCTCACCAGCGCTAGCGGGAAACACCGGGGAGCTGTTTTTT CASSPALAGNTGELFF
TRBJ2-1 TRBV20-1 TRBD1 . TGCAGTGCGGGGGACAGGGCCAATGAGCAGTTCTTC CSAGDRANEQFF
TRBJ2-2 TRBV5-1 TRBD2 few TGCGCCAGCAGATCAGCGGGAGAGATCGGGGAGCTGTTTTTT CASRSAGEIGELFF
TRBJ2-3 TRBV3-1 TRBD2 many TGTGCCAGCAGCCAACTAGCGGGAGCCGACATTACAGATACGCAGTATTTT CASSQLAGADITDTQYF
TRBJ2-5 TRBV7-2 TRBD2 many TGTGCCAGCAGTCCAGGACTAGCGGGGCAAGAGACCCAGTACTTC CASSPGLAGQETQYF
TRBJ1-2 TRBV3-1 . many TGTGCCAGCAGGCATCTGTCGGGAGCTTATGGCTACACCTTC CASRHLSGAYGYTF
TRBJ2-1 TRBV10-3 TRBD2 many TGTGCCATCAGTGGTGGATCACTAGCGGGTTACAATGAGCAGTTCTTC CAISGGSLAGYNEQFF
TRBJ2-7 TRBV12-5 TRBD2 few TGTGCTAGTGGTTTGGTACTCTCGTCTAGCGGGTCTCATGAGCAGTACTTC CASGLVLSSSGSHEQYF
TRBJ2-5 TRBV6-1 . . TGTGCCAGCAGTGAAAACGGACGGTTCTTAGAGACCCAGTACTTC CASSENGRFLETQYF
TRBJ1-5 TRBV27 TRBD1 . TGTGCCAGCAGAGCCGGGACAGGGAGCGTGAGCAATCAGCCCCAGCATTTT CASRAGTGSVSNQPQHF
TRBJ1-1 TRBV29-1 . many TGCAGCGTCGACGGGGGGCCGGTTGTCACTGAAGCTTTCTTT CSVDGGPVVTEAFF
TRBJ1-5 TRBV2 TRBD1 few TGTGCCAGCAGTTTGCAGACAGGGAATAATCAGCCCCAGCATTTT CASSLQTGNNQPQHF
TRBJ2-2 TRBV3-1 . many TGTGCCAGCAGCCATTTCTCCGGGGAGCTGTTTTTT CASSHFSGELFF
TRBJ2-3 TRBV4-2 . . TGTGCCAGCAGCCCCAGGTGGGGCTATCCCACAGATACGCAGTATTTT CASSPRWGYPTDTQYF